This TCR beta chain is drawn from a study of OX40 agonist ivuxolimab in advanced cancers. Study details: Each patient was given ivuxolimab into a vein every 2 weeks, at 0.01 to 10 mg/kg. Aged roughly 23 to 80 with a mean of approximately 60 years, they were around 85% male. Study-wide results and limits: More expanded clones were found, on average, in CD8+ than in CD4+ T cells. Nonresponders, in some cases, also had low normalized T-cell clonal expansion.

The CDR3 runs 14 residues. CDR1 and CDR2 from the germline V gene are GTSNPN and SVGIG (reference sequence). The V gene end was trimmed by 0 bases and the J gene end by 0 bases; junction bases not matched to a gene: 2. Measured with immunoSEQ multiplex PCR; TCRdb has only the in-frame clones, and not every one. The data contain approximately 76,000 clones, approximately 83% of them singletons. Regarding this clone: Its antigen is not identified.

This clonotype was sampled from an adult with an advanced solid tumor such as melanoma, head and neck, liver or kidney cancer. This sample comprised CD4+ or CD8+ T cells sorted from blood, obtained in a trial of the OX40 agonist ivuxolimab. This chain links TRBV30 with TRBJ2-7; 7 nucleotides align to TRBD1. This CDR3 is CAWSVQGVSYEQYF. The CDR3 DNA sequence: TGTGCCTGGAGTGTGCAGGGGGTCTCCTACGAGCAGTACTTC.